This T cell receptor (beta chain) was profiled in a study of CD8 T cells in Susac syndrome. Random-hexamer reverse transcription was applied to roughly 0.5 to 1 ug RNA. TCRdb re-called the immunoSEQ multiplex PCR reads with MiXCR, one entry per CDR3 protein. Of about 80,000 distinct CDR3 sequences listed, about 93% are singletons. It was negative isolation that provided the CD8+ and CD4+ T cells, whereas TEMRA cells were enriched by FACS. Material: CD8+ T cells from PBMCs. The clonotype comes from a human donor in good health.

This CDR3 is CASSLGTAVYEQYF. The CDR3 nucleotides read TGTGCCAGCAGTTTGGGGACCGCGGTGTACGAGCAGTACTTC. The genes are TRBV12-3 or TRBV12-4 and TRBJ2-7; D may match TRBD1 or TRBD2 (5 bases each). Trimming stripped 3 bases from V and 4 bases from J, with 13 bases between. CDR3 length equals 14 residues.